This T cell receptor (beta chain) was captured by sequencing in a study of monozygotic twins with inflammatory bowel disease. This CDR3 is 13 amino acids long. In germline, CDR1 is MGHRA, CDR2 YSYEKL. TCRdb reprocessed the 5' RACE reads and keeps a single row for each CDR3 protein, giving no DNA. The listing contains about 380,000 distinct CDR3 sequences. This rearrangement joins TRBV4-1 to TRBJ2-1. Specimen: blood. The clonotype originates from a human donor with ulcerative colitis or Crohn's disease, or a healthy co-twin of an affected twin (not recorded which). The CDR3 is CASSQDPKNEQFF.